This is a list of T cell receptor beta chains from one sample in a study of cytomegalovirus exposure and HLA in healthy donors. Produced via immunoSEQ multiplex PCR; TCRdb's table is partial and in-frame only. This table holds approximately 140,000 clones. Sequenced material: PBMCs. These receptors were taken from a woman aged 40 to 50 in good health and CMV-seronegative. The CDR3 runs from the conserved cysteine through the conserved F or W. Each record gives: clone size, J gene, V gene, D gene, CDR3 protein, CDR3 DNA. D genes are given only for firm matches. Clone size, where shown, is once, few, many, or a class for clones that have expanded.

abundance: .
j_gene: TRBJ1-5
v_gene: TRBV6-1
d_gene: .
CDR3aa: CASSERGLFNQPQHF
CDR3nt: TGTGCCAGCAGTGAAAGAGGGTTGTTCAATCAGCCCCAGCATTTT

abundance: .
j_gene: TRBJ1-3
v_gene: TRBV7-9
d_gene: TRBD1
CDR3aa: CASSWDRGSGNTIYF
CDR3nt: TGTGCCAGCAGTTGGGACAGGGGCTCTGGAAACACCATATATTTT

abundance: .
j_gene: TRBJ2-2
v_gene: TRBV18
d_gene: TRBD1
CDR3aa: CASSVGQGLFF
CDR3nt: TGTGCCAGCTCAGTCGGACAGGGGCTGTTTTTT

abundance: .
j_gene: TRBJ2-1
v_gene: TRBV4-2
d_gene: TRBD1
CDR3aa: CASSLTRDRGYNEQFF
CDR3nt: TGTGCCAGCAGCCTCACCCGGGACAGGGGATACAATGAGCAGTTCTTC

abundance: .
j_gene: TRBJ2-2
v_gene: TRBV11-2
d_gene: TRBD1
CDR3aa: CASSPRTGETGELFF
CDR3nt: TGTGCCAGCAGCCCGCGGACAGGGGAAACCGGGGAGCTGTTTTTT

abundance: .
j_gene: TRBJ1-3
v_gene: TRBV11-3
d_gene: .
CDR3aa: CASSPGEYGNTIYF
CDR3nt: TGTGCCAGCAGCCCAGGGGAATACGGAAACACCATATATTTT

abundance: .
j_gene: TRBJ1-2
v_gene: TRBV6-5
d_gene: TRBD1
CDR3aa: CASSYSGTGDYGYTF
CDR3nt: TGTGCCAGCAGTTACTCCGGGACAGGGGACTATGGCTACACCTTC

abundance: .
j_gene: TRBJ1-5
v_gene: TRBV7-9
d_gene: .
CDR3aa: CASTQGNYSNQPQHF
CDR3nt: TGTGCCAGCACACAGGGAAATTATAGCAATCAGCCCCAGCATTTT

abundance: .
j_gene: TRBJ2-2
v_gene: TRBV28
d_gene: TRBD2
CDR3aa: CGTLAGGRTGELFF
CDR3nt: TGTGGTACACTAGCGGGGGGGAGGACCGGGGAGCTGTTTTTT

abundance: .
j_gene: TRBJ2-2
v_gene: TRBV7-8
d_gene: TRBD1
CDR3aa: CASSIDRANTGELFF
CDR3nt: TGTGCCAGCAGTATCGACAGGGCGAACACCGGGGAGCTGTTTTTT

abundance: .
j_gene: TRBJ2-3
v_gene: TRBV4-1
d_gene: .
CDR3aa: CASSIRGNTDTQYF
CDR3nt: TGCGCCAGCAGCATCAGGGGCAACACAGATACGCAGTATTTT

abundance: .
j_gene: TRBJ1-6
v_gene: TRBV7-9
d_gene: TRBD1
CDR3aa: CASSISGQGSSPLHF
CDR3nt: TGTGCCAGCAGCATTTCGGGACAGGGGAGTTCACCCCTCCACTTT

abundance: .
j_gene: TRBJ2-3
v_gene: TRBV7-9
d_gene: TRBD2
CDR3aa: CASSPTSGGRTDTQYF
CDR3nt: TGTGCCAGCAGCCCAACTAGCGGGGGGCGGACAGATACGCAGTATTTT

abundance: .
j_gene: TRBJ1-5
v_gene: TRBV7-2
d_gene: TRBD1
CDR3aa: CASSPPGTASNQPQHF
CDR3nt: TGTGCCAGCAGCCCGCCCGGGACAGCTAGCAATCAGCCCCAGCATTTT

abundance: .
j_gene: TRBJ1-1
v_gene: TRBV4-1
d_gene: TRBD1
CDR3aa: CASSTYRGDTEAFF
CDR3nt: TGCGCCAGCAGCACTTACAGGGGAGACACTGAAGCTTTCTTT

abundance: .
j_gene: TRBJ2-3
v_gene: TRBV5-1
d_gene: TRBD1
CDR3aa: CASSGQGRGTDTQYF
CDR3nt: TGCGCCAGCAGCGGACAGGGTAGGGGCACAGATACGCAGTATTTT

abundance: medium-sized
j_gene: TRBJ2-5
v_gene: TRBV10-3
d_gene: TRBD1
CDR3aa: CAISPGQGDQETQYF
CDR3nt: TGTGCCATCAGTCCGGGACAGGGGGACCAAGAGACCCAGTACTTC

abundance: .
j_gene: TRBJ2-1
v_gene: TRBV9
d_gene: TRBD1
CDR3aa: CASSRTGTASYNEQFF
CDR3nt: TGTGCCAGCAGTAGGACCGGGACAGCCTCCTACAATGAGCAGTTCTTC

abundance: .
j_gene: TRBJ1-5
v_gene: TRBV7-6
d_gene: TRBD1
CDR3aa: CASSLTGTADQPQHF
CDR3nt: TGTGCCAGCAGCTTAACCGGGACAGCTGATCAGCCCCAGCATTTT

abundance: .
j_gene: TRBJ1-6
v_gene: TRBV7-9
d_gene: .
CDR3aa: CASSTTNSPLHF
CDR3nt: TGTGCCAGCAGCACTACTAATTCACCCCTCCACTTT

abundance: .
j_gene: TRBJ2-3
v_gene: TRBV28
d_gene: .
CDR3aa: CASLPRGIVTDTQYF
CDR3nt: TGTGCCAGCCTACCCCGGGGTATAGTAACAGATACGCAGTATTTT

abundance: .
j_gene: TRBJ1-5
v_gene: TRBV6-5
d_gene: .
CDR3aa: CASSPHDNSNQPQHF
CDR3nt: TGTGCCAGCAGTCCCCACGACAATAGCAATCAGCCCCAGCATTTT

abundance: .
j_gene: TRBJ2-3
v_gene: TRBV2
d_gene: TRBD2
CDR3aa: CASRSGGAMADTQYF
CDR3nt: TGTGCCAGCAGATCCGGGGGGGCCATGGCAGATACGCAGTATTTT

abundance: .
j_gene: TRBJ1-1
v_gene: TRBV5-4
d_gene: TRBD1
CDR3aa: CASSVGQTGTEAFF
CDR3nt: TGTGCCAGCAGCGTGGGACAGACGGGCACTGAAGCTTTCTTT

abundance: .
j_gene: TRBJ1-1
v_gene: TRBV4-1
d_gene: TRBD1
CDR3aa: CASSQAPGQGAKITEAFF
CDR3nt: TGCGCCAGCAGCCAAGCGCCGGGACAGGGGGCGAAGATCACTGAAGCTTTCTTT

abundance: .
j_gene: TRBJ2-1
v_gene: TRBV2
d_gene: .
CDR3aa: CASSVEYSYNEQFF
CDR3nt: TGTGCCAGCAGTGTAGAATATTCCTACAATGAGCAGTTCTTC

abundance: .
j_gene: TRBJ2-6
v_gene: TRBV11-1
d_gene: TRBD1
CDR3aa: CASSYRGITSGANVLTF
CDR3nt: TGTGCCAGCAGTTACAGGGGAATTACCTCTGGGGCCAACGTCCTGACTTTC